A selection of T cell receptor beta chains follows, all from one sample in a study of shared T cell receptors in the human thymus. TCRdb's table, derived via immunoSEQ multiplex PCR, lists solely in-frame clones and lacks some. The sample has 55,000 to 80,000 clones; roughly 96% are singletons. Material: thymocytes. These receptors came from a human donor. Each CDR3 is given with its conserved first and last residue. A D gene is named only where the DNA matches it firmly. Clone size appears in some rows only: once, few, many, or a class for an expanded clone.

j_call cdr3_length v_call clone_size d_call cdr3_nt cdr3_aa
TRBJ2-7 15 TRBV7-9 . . TGTGCCAGCAGCCCCGACCGAAAAGGACATTACGAGCAGTACTTC CASSPDRKGHYEQYF
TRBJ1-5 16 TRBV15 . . TGTGCCACCAGCAGAGAGGTGGTTTGGTGGGATCAGCCCCAGCATTTT CATSREVVWWDQPQHF
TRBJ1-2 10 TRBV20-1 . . TGCAGTGCTCCCGGATATGGCTACACCTTC CSAPGYGYTF
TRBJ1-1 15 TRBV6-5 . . TGTGCCAGCAGTTACTTCGAGGGGGGGGTCACTGAAGCTTTCTTT CASSYFEGGVTEAFF
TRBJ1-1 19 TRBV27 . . TGTGCCAGCAGTCCAGGATCAGGGCAGGGAGGGGGAATGAACACTGAAGCTTTCTTT CASSPGSGQGGGMNTEAFF
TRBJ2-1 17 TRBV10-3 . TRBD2 TGTGCCATCAGTGAGTGGGCCGGGACTAGCGAGAGGAATGAGCAGTTCTTC CAISEWAGTSERNEQFF
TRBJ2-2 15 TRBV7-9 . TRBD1 TGTGCCAGCAGCTTCGGGACAGGGGATTCCGGGGAGCTGTTTTTT CASSFGTGDSGELFF
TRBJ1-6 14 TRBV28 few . TGTGCCACCGGACAGAGCTCCTATAATTCACCCCTCCACTTT CATGQSSYNSPLHF
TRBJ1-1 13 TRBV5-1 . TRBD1 TGCGCCAGCAGCTTGGACAGGGGAAATGAAGCTTTCTTT CASSLDRGNEAFF
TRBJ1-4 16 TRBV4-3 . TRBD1 TGCGCCAGCAGCCTCCCACCCGACAGGGGTGGTGAAAAACTGTTTTTT CASSLPPDRGGEKLFF
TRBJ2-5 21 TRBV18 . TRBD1 TGTGCCAGCTCACCCGCTACAGACGGGACAGGGCGCTCTCAGGACCGGGAGACCCAGTACTTC CASSPATDGTGRSQDRETQYF
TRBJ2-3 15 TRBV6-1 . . TGTGCCAGCTCTCAGGGGGGTTTTTCCACAGATACGCAGTATTTT CASSQGGFSTDTQYF
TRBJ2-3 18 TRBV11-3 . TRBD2 TGTGCCAGCAGCTTAGATCCCAGCAGGGAGGGAGCAACAGATACGCAGTATTTT CASSLDPSREGATDTQYF
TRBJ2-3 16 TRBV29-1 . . TGCAGCGTTGTGCTTCAGACCAAGAAAAGCACAGATACGCAGTATTTT CSVVLQTKKSTDTQYF
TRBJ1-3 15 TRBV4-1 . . TGCGCCAGCAGCCCCTTTCTCAGCTCTGGAAACACCATATATTTT CASSPFLSSGNTIYF
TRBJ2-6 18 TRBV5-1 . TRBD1 TGCGCCAGCAGCCCGTGGGACAGGACCTCCTCTGGGGCCAACGTCCTGACTTTC CASSPWDRTSSGANVLTF
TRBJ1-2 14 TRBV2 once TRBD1 TGTGCCAGCAGTGGAAACAGGGGAAACTATGGCTACACCTTC CASSGNRGNYGYTF
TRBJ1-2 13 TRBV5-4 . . TGTGCCAGTTCGGGGCTGGGTTTGAGTGGCTACACCTTC CASSGLGLSGYTF
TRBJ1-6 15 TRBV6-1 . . TGTGCCAGCAGTTTTGAGGACAGCGAGAATTCACCCCTCCACTTT CASSFEDSENSPLHF
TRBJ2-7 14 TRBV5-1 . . TGCGCCAGCAGTTTGGGAGGTCTCTCCTACGAGCAGTACTTC CASSLGGLSYEQYF
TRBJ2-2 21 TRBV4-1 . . TGCGCCAGCAGCCACTTGCCGGGACACAATATTAATAGGAACGTCACCGGGGAGCTGTTTTTT CASSHLPGHNINRNVTGELFF
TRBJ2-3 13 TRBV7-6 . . TGTGCCAGCAGCCCGCTCTCCTCAGATACGCAGTATTTT CASSPLSSDTQYF
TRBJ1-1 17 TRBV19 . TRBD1 TGTGCCAGTAGTTCGTCCCGGGACAGGTTGGGGAACACTGAAGCTTTCTTT CASSSSRDRLGNTEAFF
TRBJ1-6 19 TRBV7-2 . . TGTGCCAGCAGCCCCCGGGGACACACTCAGAGCTCCTATAATTCACCCCTCCACTTT CASSPRGHTQSSYNSPLHF
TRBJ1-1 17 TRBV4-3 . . TGCGCCAGCAGCCAAGATCCACTGACAGGACGGAACACTGAAGCTTTCTTT CASSQDPLTGRNTEAFF
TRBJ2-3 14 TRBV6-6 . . TGTGCCAGCAAATATAGGGACCTCACAGATACGCAGTATTTT CASKYRDLTDTQYF
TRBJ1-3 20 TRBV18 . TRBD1 TGTGCCAGCTCATTGACCGGGACAGGGGCCCTCACGAGCTCTGGAAACACCATATATTTT CASSLTGTGALTSSGNTIYF
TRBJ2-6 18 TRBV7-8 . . TGTGCCAGCAGCTTATCGGGACACCGGATGTCTGGGGCCAACGTCCTGACTTTC CASSLSGHRMSGANVLTF
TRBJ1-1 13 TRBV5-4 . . TGTGCCAGCAGCTTGACACAGAACACTGAAGCTTTCTTT CASSLTQNTEAFF
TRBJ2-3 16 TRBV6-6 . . TGTGCCAGCAGTCCCCATGCGAGGGAGGAAGGGGATACGCAGTATTTT CASSPHAREEGDTQYF